A single sample is the source of the 29 T cell receptor beta chains below, sequenced in a study of radiotherapy plus CTLA-4 blockade in lung cancer. Sequenced by immunoSEQ multiplex PCR; TCRdb stores in-frame clones only, minus some. In the table there are about 95,000 clones, approximately 85% of which are singletons. The source material was peripheral blood, sampled from a patient treated with radiotherapy plus ipilimumab. These receptors all stem from a human donor with non-small cell lung cancer who had a partial response to radiotherapy plus ipilimumab.

The V call is TRBV28, the J call TRBJ1-1; D is uncertain. The length of the CDR3 is 12 residues. V gave up 6 bases and J gave up 5 bases, with 10 bases separating them. The germline V gene has CDR1 MDHEN and CDR2 SYDVKM. CDR3 nucleotide sequence: TGTGCCAGCAGCTACAGCCAGACTGAAGCTTTCTTT. This translates into CASSYSQTEAFF.

V is TRBV28 and J is TRBJ2-1; TRBD1 agrees at 11 bases. Germline-derived CDR1 and CDR2 are MDHEN and SYDVKM. The CDR3 contains 16 residues. V trimming: 6 bases; J trimming: 5 bases; junction bases outside the gene matches: 9. The CDR3 sequence is CASSPWTGGVDNEQFF. CDR3 DNA: TGTGCCAGCAGCCCCTGGACAGGGGGCGTAGACAATGAGCAGTTCTTC.

The chain has TRBV2 and TRBJ2-3; 7 bases agree with TRBD2. Per the germline V gene, CDR1 is SNHLY and CDR2 is FYNNEI. V trimming: 7 bases; J trimming: 2 bases; junction bases outside the gene matches: 6. The CDR3 contains 14 residues. This CDR3 reads CASKARENTDTQYF. The CDR3 nucleotides read TGTGCCAGCAAAGCGCGGGAGAACACAGATACGCAGTATTTT.

This clone is a singleton in its sample. The V call is TRBV6-4, the J call TRBJ2-1; the D gene is possibly TRBD2 (5 bases). CDR1 and CDR2 from the germline V gene are MRHNA and SNTAGT. V lost 2 bases to trimming and J lost 3 bases, with 11 bases between them. This CDR3 has 15 residues. This CDR3 reads CASSDRRGSYNEQFF. The CDR3 DNA reads as TGTGCCAGCAGTGACCGCCGGGGAAGCTACAATGAGCAGTTCTTC.

The chain couples TRBV19 to TRBJ1-1; maybe TRBD1 (5 bases). Trimming took off 0 bases at V and 0 bases at J, with 8 bases between the two ends. Germline lookup yields CDR1 LNHDA and CDR2 SQIVND (reference sequence). CDR3 length: 15 amino acids. The CDR3 coding sequence is TGTGCCAGTAGTATAGAGGGGGGACTGAACACTGAAGCTTTCTTT. Encoded protein: CASSIEGGLNTEAFF.

This clone has only a few counts. The chain is built from TRBV30 and TRBJ1-1; D is unclear. V was pared by 3 bases and J by 0 bases, with 11 bases between. Germline CDR1 is GTSNPN and CDR2 is SVGIG (reference sequence). The CDR3 loop spans 14 amino acids. The CDR3 sequence: CAWRLQLMNTEAFF. CDR3 DNA sequence: TGTGCCTGGAGGTTACAGCTAATGAACACTGAAGCTTTCTTT.

V gene TRBV19 combines with J gene TRBJ2-3; D might be TRBD1 (6 bases). Germline values: CDR1 LNHDA, CDR2 SQIVND (reference sequence). CDR3 length equals 15 residues. V was cut by 6 bases and J by 6 bases, with 19 bases left in between. The chain's CDR3 is CASSRGRGMMDTQYF. For the CDR3, the DNA is TGTGCCAGTAGCCGGGGCAGGGGAATGATGGATACGCAGTATTTT.

V gene TRBV5-1 combines with J gene TRBJ2-2; 7 bases line up with TRBD1. The CDR3 runs 15 residues. Germline CDR1 SGHRS, CDR2 YFSETQ. J was trimmed by 0 bases and V by 5 bases; bases with no gene match: 4. CDR3 sequence (DNA): TGCGCCAGCAGTTCGGGACAGCCGAACACCGGGGAGCTGTTTTTT. Its translation: CASSSGQPNTGELFF.

The J gene is TRBJ2-7, the V gene TRBV5-1; 7 bases agree with TRBD1. V was pared by 5 bases and J by 1 base, with 6 bases of the junction left unmatched. Germline CDR1 reads SGHRS; CDR2 reads YFSETQ. The CDR3 has 14 amino acids. CDR3 amino acids: CASRPGQTSYEQYF. The DNA for the CDR3 is TGCGCCAGCAGGCCGGGACAGACTTCCTACGAGCAGTACTTC. Complete variable domain (other parts from reference TRBV5-1 and TRBJ2-7): KAGVTQTPRYLIKTRGQQVTLSCSPISGHRSVSWYQQTPGQGLQFLFEYFSETQRNKGNFPGRFSGRQFSNSRSEMNVSTLELGDSALYLCASRPGQTSYEQYFGPGTRLTVT.

The V and J genes are TRBV19 and TRBJ2-1; 9 positions match TRBD2. The germline gives CDR1 LNHDA, CDR2 SQIVND (reference sequence). The junction had 11 bases not matched to a gene; V was cut back by 8 bases and J by 6 bases. The CDR3 has 15 amino acids. CDR3: CASGISGRSGNEQFF. DNA for the CDR3: TGTGCCAGTGGGATTAGCGGGAGATCCGGCAATGAGCAGTTCTTC.

The rearrangement uses TRBV29-1 and TRBJ2-1, with 7 bases fitting TRBD2. The length of the CDR3 is 16 residues. The V gene end was trimmed by 0 bases and the J gene end by 2 bases; junction bases not matched to a gene: 7. Looked up from germline, CDR1 is SQVTM and CDR2 is ANQGSEA. The CDR3 reads CSVEDLVGGPYNEQFF. Written as DNA, the CDR3 is TGCAGCGTTGAAGATCTCGTGGGAGGGCCCTACAATGAGCAGTTCTTC.

The gene calls are TRBV15 and TRBJ2-7; TRBD2 agrees at 10 bases. This CDR3 is built from 15 residues. Germline-derived CDR1 and CDR2 are LNHNV and YYDKDF (reference sequence). Unmatched junction bases numbered 6, after V lost 4 bases and J lost 3 bases. CDR3 residues: CATSIRASGSYEQYF. In DNA, the CDR3 is TGTGCCACCAGCATACGAGCTAGCGGGAGCTACGAGCAGTACTTC.

This clone was detected only a few times. CDR3 sequence (DNA): TGTGCCAGCAGCAGTTCCCCCGGGACAGGGGATTTTCTAGCCAAAAACATTCAGTACTTC. It codes for CASSSSPGTGDFLAKNIQYF. J is TRBJ2-4 and V is TRBV21-1; TRBD1, the table's D call, lacks a check against the DNA. TRBV21-1 is a pseudogene. The CDR3 is 20 residues long.

The chain joins TRBV7-2 to TRBJ1-1; tentatively, D is TRBD1 (5 bases). The CDR3 runs 13 residues. V was cut by 2 bases and J by 4 bases, with 8 bases left in between. Germline V gives CDR1 SGHTA, CDR2 FQGNSA. The CDR3 bases are TGTGCCAGCAGCTTAAGGCAGGGCACTGAAGCTTTCTTT. It specifies CASSLRQGTEAFF.

J is TRBJ1-4 and V is TRBV11-2, with 8 positions matching TRBD1. CDR1 is SGHAT and CDR2 is FQNNGV in the germline V gene. V lost 0 bases and J lost 8; bases outside the gene matches: 5. This CDR3 spans 15 amino acids. The DNA of the CDR3 is TGTGCCAGCAGCTTAGACGAGGACAGGGCCGAAAAACTGTTTTTT. Translation gives CASSLDEDRAEKLFF.

The V gene is TRBV7-6, the J gene TRBJ2-5; unclear D gene. The CDR3 extends over 11 amino acids. Deletions cut 3 bases from V and 7 bases from J, with 6 bases between. CDR1 and CDR2 (germline): SGHVS, FNYEAQ. CDR3 protein: CASSLRGTQYF. The CDR3 DNA reads as TGTGCCAGCAGCTTGAGAGGGACCCAGTACTTC.

This sequence joins TRBV4-1 and TRBJ2-5; D not certain. With 1 base removed from V and 1 base from J, the gap between germline ends came to 7 bases. The CDR3 runs to 14 residues. Germline CDR1 reads MGHRA; CDR2 reads YSYEKL. CDR3 nucleotide sequence: TGCGCCAGCAGCCAAGGAGACATCCAAGAGACCCAGTACTTC. Residues: CASSQGDIQETQYF.

The gene calls are TRBV19 and TRBJ2-2, with D possibly matching TRBD1 (5 bases). V lost 6 bases to trimming and J lost 6 bases, with 14 bases between them. The CDR3 length is 14 residues. Germline V lookup: CDR1 LNHDA, CDR2 SQIVND (reference sequence). This chain's CDR3 is CASSNPVGPGELFF. The CDR3 coding sequence is TGTGCCAGTAGCAACCCCGTGGGGCCCGGGGAGCTGTTTTTT.

The gene calls are TRBV18 and TRBJ2-3; 12 bases agree with TRBD2. Trimming at V came to 1 base and at J to 4 bases, leaving 6 bases not matched to a gene. The CDR3 spans 17 residues. Germline CDR1 KGHSH, CDR2 LQKENI. The chain's CDR3 is CASSPRRLAGASDTQYF. The CDR3 DNA reads as TGTGCCAGCTCACCACGCCGACTAGCGGGAGCCTCAGATACGCAGTATTTT.

The V call is TRBV15, the J call TRBJ2-4; weak D call: TRBD2 (6 bases). Trimming removed 1 base at V and 5 bases at J, with 9 bases between. CDR3 length: 14 amino acids. Germline V CDR1 and CDR2: LNHNV, YYDKDF (reference sequence). CDR3 in DNA: TGTGCCACCAGCAGAGGGCGGGACGAAAACATTCAGTACTTC. It is translated as CATSRGRDENIQYF.

The chain recombines TRBV5-1 with TRBJ2-1; TRBD2 is a possible D gene (5 bases). In germline, CDR1 is SGHRS, CDR2 YFSETQ. Trimming took 4 bases from V and 0 from J, leaving 14 bases between them. The CDR3 loop spans 16 amino acids. This CDR3 reads CASSRGGGRSYNEQFF. DNA for the CDR3: TGCGCCAGCAGCCGGGGTGGCGGTCGCTCCTACAATGAGCAGTTCTTC.

The chain carries TRBV9 and TRBJ2-2, with D possibly matching TRBD1 (5 bases). The length of the CDR3 is 14 residues. Germline CDR1 SGDLS, CDR2 YYNGEE. V was trimmed by 0 bases and J by 5 bases, leaving 8 bases between them. CDR3 residues: CASSVGSGTGELFF. The CDR3 nucleotides are TGTGCCAGCAGCGTAGGGTCAGGGACCGGGGAGCTGTTTTTT.

CDR3 sequence: CASTRDSQETQYF. DNA of the CDR3: TGTGCCAGCACCCGGGACAGCCAAGAGACCCAGTACTTC. The chain uses TRBV5-5 and TRBJ2-5, with 7 bases aligning to TRBD1. Germline V gene sequence: CDR1 SGHKS, CDR2 YYEKEE (reference sequence). Germline trimming cut 6 bases from V and 1 base from J; bases unmatched to any gene: 3. CDR3 length equals 13 residues.

The chain couples TRBV19 to TRBJ1-1; D unresolved. Germline V gives CDR1 LNHDA, CDR2 SQIVND (reference sequence). Trimming shortened V by 4 bases and J by 0 bases, and 15 bases separated the two germline ends. The CDR3 covers 16 residues. The CDR3 region is CASSSPHRGMNTEAFF. Here the CDR3 DNA reads TGTGCCAGTAGTAGTCCCCACCGGGGTATGAACACTGAAGCTTTCTTT.

V is TRBV19 and J is TRBJ1-5, with D perhaps matching TRBD1 (5 bases). The germline V gene encodes CDR1 LNHDA and CDR2 SQIVND (reference sequence). The V end lost 4 bases, the J end lost 3 bases, and 16 bases lay between the germline ends. This CDR3 has 16 residues. This CDR3 reads CASSTETVVDNQPQHF. In DNA form, the CDR3 reads TGTGCCAGTAGTACAGAGACAGTGGTCGACAATCAGCCCCAGCATTTT. Using reference TRBV19 and TRBJ1-5 for the parts outside the CDR3, the full variable domain is DGGITQSPKYLFRKEGQNVTLSCEQNLNHDAMYWYRQDPGQGLRLIYYSQIVNDFQKGDIAEGYSVSREKKESFPLTVTSAQKNPTAFYLCASSTETVVDNQPQHFGDGTRLSIL.

This chain joins TRBV6-5 and TRBJ2-7; D is uncertain. Germline-derived CDR1 and CDR2 are MNHEY and SVGAGI. V dropped 0 bases and J dropped 3 bases, with 9 bases sitting between them. The CDR3 totals 14 residues. The CDR3 bases are TGTGCCAGCAGTTACTCGATAACAGACTACGAGCAGTACTTC. Translated: CASSYSITDYEQYF.

The chain uses TRBV29-1 and TRBJ2-1; tentative D call: TRBD2 (6 bases). The V end lost 4 bases, the J end lost 9 bases, and 19 bases lay between the germline ends. CDR1 is SQVTM and CDR2 is ANQGSEA in the germline V gene. CDR3 size: 14 residues. The CDR3 spells CSVGERALGSEQFF. CDR3 nucleotides: TGCAGCGTTGGGGAGCGGGCCCTGGGAAGTGAGCAGTTCTTC.

This clone was recorded once. V is TRBV30 and J is TRBJ1-5; D not certain. Trimming took 3 bases from V and 1 from J, leaving 7 bases between them. The CDR3 runs 13 residues. Looked up from germline, CDR1 is GTSNPN and CDR2 is SVGIG (reference sequence). The CDR3: CAWSLESNQPQHF. CDR3 DNA sequence: TGTGCCTGGAGCTTGGAGAGCAATCAGCCCCAGCATTTT.

This chain uses TRBV7-2 with TRBJ1-5, with TRBD1 identical over 8 bases. This CDR3 comprises 15 residues. After removal of 4 bases from V and 2 bases from J, the junction contained 4 bases not matched to a gene. The germline V gene encodes CDR1 SGHTA and CDR2 FQGNSA. The CDR3 reads CASSSGQGGNQPQHF. For the CDR3, the DNA is TGTGCCAGCAGCTCCGGACAGGGCGGCAATCAGCCCCAGCATTTT.